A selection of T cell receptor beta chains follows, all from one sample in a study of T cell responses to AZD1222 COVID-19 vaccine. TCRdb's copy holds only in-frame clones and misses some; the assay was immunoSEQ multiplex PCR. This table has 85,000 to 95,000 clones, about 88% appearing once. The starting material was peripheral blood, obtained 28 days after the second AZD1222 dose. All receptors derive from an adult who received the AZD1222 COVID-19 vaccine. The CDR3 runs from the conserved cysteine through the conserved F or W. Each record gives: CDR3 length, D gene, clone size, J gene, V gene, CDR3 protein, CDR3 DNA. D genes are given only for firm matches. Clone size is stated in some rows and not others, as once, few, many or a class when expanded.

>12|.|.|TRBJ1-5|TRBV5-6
CASSSRSRPQHF
TGTGCCAGCAGCTCGCGTTCTCGGCCCCAGCATTTT
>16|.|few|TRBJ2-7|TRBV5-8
CASSLGPREYSYEQYF
TGTGCCAGCAGCTTGGGGCCAAGGGAATACTCCTACGAGCAGTACTTC
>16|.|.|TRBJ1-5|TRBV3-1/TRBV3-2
CASSLRSRQRNQPQHF
TGTGCCAGCAGCCTTAGATCTCGACAGCGCAATCAGCCCCAGCATTTT
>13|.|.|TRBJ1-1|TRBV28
CASSWGGVPEAFF
TGTGCCAGCAGTTGGGGCGGGGTCCCTGAAGCTTTCTTT
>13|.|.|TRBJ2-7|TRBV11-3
CASSFRLNYEQYF
TGTGCCAGCAGCTTTCGGCTAAACTACGAGCAGTACTTC
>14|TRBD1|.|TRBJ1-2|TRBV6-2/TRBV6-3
CASSPGQGFYGYTF
TGTGCCAGCAGTCCCGGACAGGGTTTCTATGGCTACACCTTC
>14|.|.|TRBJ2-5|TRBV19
CASSRQGKAETQYF
TGTGCCAGTAGTAGGCAGGGAAAGGCGGAGACCCAGTACTTC
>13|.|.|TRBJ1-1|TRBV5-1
CASSLNTGSEAFF
TGCGCCAGCAGCTTGAACACAGGATCCGAAGCTTTCTTT
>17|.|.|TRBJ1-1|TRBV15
CATSRVFGGLQNTEAFF
TGTGCCACCAGCAGAGTCTTCGGGGGCCTCCAGAACACTGAAGCTTTCTTT
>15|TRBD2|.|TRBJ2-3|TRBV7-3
CASSSSGGSIDTQYF
TGTGCCAGCAGCTCTAGCGGGGGGTCAATCGATACGCAGTATTTT
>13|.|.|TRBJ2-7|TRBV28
CASSSGGTYEQYF
TGTGCCAGCAGTTCAGGAGGGACCTACGAGCAGTACTTC
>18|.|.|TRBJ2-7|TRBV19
CASSIVYGGAKLSYEQYF
TGTGCCAGTAGTATAGTTTACGGAGGGGCGAAACTTTCCTACGAGCAGTACTTC
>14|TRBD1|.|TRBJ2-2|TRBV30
CAWYRDRVSGELFF
TGTGCCTGGTACCGGGACAGGGTGAGCGGGGAGCTGTTTTTT
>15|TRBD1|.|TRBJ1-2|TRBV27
CASSKAGGAYYGYTF
TGTGCCAGCAGTAAAGCAGGGGGCGCGTACTATGGCTACACCTTC
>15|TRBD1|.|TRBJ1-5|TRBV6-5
CASSRDRGLNQPQHF
TGTGCCAGCAGCAGGGACAGGGGGCTAAATCAGCCCCAGCATTTT
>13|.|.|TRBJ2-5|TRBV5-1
CASSLGARETQYF
TGCGCCAGCAGCTTGGGGGCGAGGGAGACCCAGTACTTC
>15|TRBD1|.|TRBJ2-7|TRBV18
CASLTSTGGKYEQYF
TGTGCCAGCCTCACATCCACAGGGGGAAAATACGAGCAGTACTTC
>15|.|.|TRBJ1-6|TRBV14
CASSQERRSNSPLHF
TGTGCCAGCAGCCAAGAACGACGGAGTAATTCACCCCTCCACTTT
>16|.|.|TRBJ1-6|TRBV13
CASSFYGEQLNSPLHF
TGTGCCAGCAGCTTTTACGGTGAACAGTTGAATTCACCCCTCCACTTT
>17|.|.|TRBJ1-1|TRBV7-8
CASSQSSIGVMNTEAFF
TGTGCCAGCAGCCAATCCTCTATCGGGGTTATGAACACTGAAGCTTTCTTT
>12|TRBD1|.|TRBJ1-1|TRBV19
CASSIRQGRAFF
TGTGCCAGTAGTATCCGACAGGGCAGGGCTTTCTTT
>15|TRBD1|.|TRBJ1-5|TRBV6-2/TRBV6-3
CASSHPGQGNQPQHF
TGTGCCAGCAGCCACCCCGGACAGGGCAATCAGCCCCAGCATTTT
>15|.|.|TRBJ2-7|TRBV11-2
CASSLPGGTVYEQYF
TGTGCCAGCAGCCTCCCAGGGGGGACAGTCTACGAGCAGTACTTC
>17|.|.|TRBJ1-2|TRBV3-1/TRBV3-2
CASSQAPGDGGVYGYTF
TGTGCCAGCAGCCAAGCTCCCGGGGACGGAGGGGTCTATGGCTACACCTTC
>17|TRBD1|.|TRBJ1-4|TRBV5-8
CASRRPGQGQGNEKLFF
TGTGCCAGCAGGCGTCCGGGACAGGGCCAGGGTAATGAAAAACTGTTTTTT
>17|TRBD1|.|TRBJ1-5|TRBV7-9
CASSPGQGEGGGQPQHF
TGTGCCAGCAGCCCGGGGCAGGGGGAGGGTGGAGGTCAGCCCCAGCATTTT
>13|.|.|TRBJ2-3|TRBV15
CATSKELADTQYF
TGTGCCACCAGCAAAGAATTAGCAGATACGCAGTATTTT
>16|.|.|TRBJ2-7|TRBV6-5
CASSYSTGTSIYEQYF
TGTGCCAGCAGTTACTCGACCGGGACTTCAATCTACGAGCAGTACTTC
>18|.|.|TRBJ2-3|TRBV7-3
CASSLRGGELTNPDTQYF
TGTGCCAGCAGCTTAAGAGGCGGGGAATTGACGAACCCAGATACGCAGTATTTT
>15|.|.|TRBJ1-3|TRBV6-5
CASSYSGSSGNTIYF
TGTGCCAGCAGTTACTCAGGGAGCTCTGGAAACACCATATATTTT
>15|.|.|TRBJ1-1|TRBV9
CASSGPDRSNTEAFF
TGTGCCAGCAGCGGACCAGACAGGTCGAACACTGAAGCTTTCTTT
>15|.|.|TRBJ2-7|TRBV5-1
CASSLGWGPSYEQYF
TGCGCCAGCAGCTTGGGTTGGGGGCCATCCTACGAGCAGTACTTC
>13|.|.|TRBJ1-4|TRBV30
CALNRITNEKLFF
TGTGCCCTGAACAGGATAACAAATGAAAAACTGTTTTTT
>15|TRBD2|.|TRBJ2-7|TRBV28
CASSPDGTSGYEQYF
TGTGCCAGCAGTCCTGACGGGACTAGTGGCTACGAGCAGTACTTC
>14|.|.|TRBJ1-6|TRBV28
CASSFSRVASPLHF
TGTGCCAGCAGTTTCTCCAGGGTGGCTTCACCCCTCCACTTT
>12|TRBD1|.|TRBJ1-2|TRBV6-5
CASSAGGRGYTF
TGTGCCAGCAGCGCAGGGGGCCGTGGCTACACCTTC
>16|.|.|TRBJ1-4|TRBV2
CAIHTGRASTNEKLFF
TGTGCCATCCACACAGGGAGAGCGTCAACTAATGAAAAACTGTTTTTT
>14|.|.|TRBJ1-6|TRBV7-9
CASSWAYQGSPLHF
TGTGCCAGCAGCTGGGCGTACCAGGGGTCACCCCTCCACTTT
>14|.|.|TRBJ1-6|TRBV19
CASSRQGGYSPLHF
TGTGCCAGTAGTCGTCAGGGTGGGTATTCACCCCTCCACTTT
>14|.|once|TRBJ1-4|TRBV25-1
CASSRDTDWEKLFF
TGTGCCAGCAGTCGGGACACGGACTGGGAAAAACTGTTTTTT
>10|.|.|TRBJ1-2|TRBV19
CASSDYGYTF
TGTGCCAGTAGTGATTATGGCTACACCTTC
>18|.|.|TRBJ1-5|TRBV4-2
CASSQDSPFGVGNQPQHF
TGTGCCAGCAGCCAAGATAGTCCTTTTGGGGTGGGCAATCAGCCCCAGCATTTT
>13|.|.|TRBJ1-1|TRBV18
CASSPLPYSEAFF
TGTGCCAGCTCTCCGCTCCCGTACAGTGAAGCTTTCTTT
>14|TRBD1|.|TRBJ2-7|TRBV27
CASSPREGAPRQYF
TGTGCCAGCAGTCCACGAGAGGGGGCCCCGAGGCAGTACTTC
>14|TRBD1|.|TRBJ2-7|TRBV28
CASSLDRALFEQYF
TGTGCCAGCAGTTTGGACAGGGCGCTCTTTGAGCAGTACTTC